This note documents a single T cell receptor (beta chain) sequence. Trimming left V 0 bases short and J 7 bases short, with 18 bases between. CDR3 length equals 16 residues. Per germline, CDR1 LGHNA and CDR2 YSLEER. These data originate in a study of blood T cell repertoires in COVID-19. Looking at the study overall: Specimens from acute and convalescent COVID-19 originated in the United States, Italy and Spain. The cDNA or gDNA used as material had been derived from T cells, B-cell-depleted T cells, or PBMCs.

Original analysis: Researchers report that nucleated cell counts were estimated from reference gene primer amplification. Generated by immunoSEQ multiplex PCR, the TCRdb table keeps only in-frame clones and is missing some. The V and J calls and clone size come from that table; D and trimming were worked out from the DNA. The data contain roughly 100,000 clones, roughly 79% of them seen just once; the ten biggest clones take up 8% to 9.5%. This chain joins TRBV4-3 and TRBJ1-1, with a weak D call TRBD1 (6 bases). Sequencing was done on a sample of peripheral blood. The clonotype was recovered from a woman in her seventies with acute or convalescent COVID-19. The CDR3: CASSQDVAGVWVEAFF. In nucleotides, the CDR3 is TGCGCCAGCAGCCAAGATGTGGCAGGGGTGTGGGTTGAAGCTTTCTTT.